These 15 T cell receptor beta chains came from one sample sequenced in a study of cytomegalovirus exposure and HLA in healthy donors. Primers for the PCR totalled 60 Vbeta and 13 Jbeta. Only in-frame clones appear in the TCRdb table, and some are missing; sequencing was by immunoSEQ multiplex PCR. The profile shows 110,000 to 150,000 clones, roughly 80% of them singletons. The sequenced sample was PBMCs. The receptors come from a male donor in good health and CMV-seronegative.

The CDR3 loop reads CASSLRLAGGETQYF. The CDR3, as DNA: TGTGCCAGCAGTTTAAGGCTAGCGGGAGGTGAGACCCAGTACTTC. The chain employs TRBV27 and TRBJ2-5; TRBD2 aligns across 11 bases. The CDR3 spans 15 residues. The V gene end was trimmed by 2 bases and the J gene end by 5 bases; junction bases not matched to a gene: 4. CDR1 is MNHEY, CDR2 SMNVEV, per germline (reference sequence).

The chain recombines TRBV27 with TRBJ1-5; 8 bases align to TRBD1. This CDR3 is built from 16 residues. CDR1 is MNHEY, CDR2 SMNVEV, per germline (reference sequence). V shed 9 bases and J 6 bases; nucleotides not matched to a gene: 16. CDR3 sequence (DNA): TGTGCCAGTAGACCCGGGACACAGGGGGATAGTCAGCCCCAGCATTTT. Translating gives CASRPGTQGDSQPQHF.

The chain recombines TRBV6-6 with TRBJ1-1; tentatively, D is TRBD1 (5 bases). Germline values: CDR1 MNHNY, CDR2 SVGAGI (reference sequence). The CDR3 sequence is 14 residues long. V was cut by 2 bases and J by 3 bases, with 10 bases left in between. The CDR3 coding sequence is TGTGCCAGCAGTTACACAGGATTGTACACTGAAGCTTTCTTT. Protein product: CASSYTGLYTEAFF.

DNA for the CDR3: TGTGCCAGCAGCCATCCAAGCGGGAGAACCGGGGAGCTGTTTTTT. This sequence encodes CASSHPSGRTGELFF. The V gene is TRBV4-2, the J gene TRBJ2-2; 8 bases match TRBD2. The ends lost 3 bases at V and 5 bases at J; junction bases unmatched: 5. The CDR3 is made up of 15 amino acids. Germline CDR1 reads LGHNA; CDR2 reads YNFKEQ.

The V and J genes are TRBV7-9 and TRBJ2-7; perhaps TRBD1 as D (5 bases). There are 14 residues in the CDR3. With 4 bases removed from V and 3 bases from J, the gap between germline ends came to 13 bases. CDR1 is SEHNR and CDR2 is FQNEAQ in the germline V gene (reference sequence). The CDR3 loop is CASSSVGADYEQYF. Here the CDR3 DNA reads TGTGCCAGCAGCTCTGTAGGGGCCGACTACGAGCAGTACTTC.

J is TRBJ1-1 and V is TRBV28; D is ambiguous. The CDR3 has 15 amino acids. Trimming stripped 5 bases from V and 3 bases from J, with 16 bases between. Germline CDR1 MDHEN, CDR2 SYDVKM. This chain's CDR3 is CASSPPEEMDTEAFF. The CDR3 DNA reads TGTGCCAGCAGTCCCCCAGAAGAAATGGACACTGAAGCTTTCTTT.

The genes are TRBV27 and TRBJ2-1; 12 positions agree with TRBD2. The V segment lost 6 bases and the J segment 7 bases; nucleotides outside the gene matches: 7. From germline, CDR1 is MNHEY and CDR2 SMNVEV (reference sequence). The CDR3 runs 15 residues. CDR3 sequence: CASRSRLAGENEQFF. In DNA form, the CDR3 reads TGTGCCAGCAGATCTCGACTAGCGGGAGAGAATGAGCAGTTCTTC.

DNA for the CDR3: TGTGCCAGCAGTCCGGACAGGGGCGGGTACGAGCAGTACTTC. Residues: CASSPDRGGYEQYF. V gene TRBV28 combines with J gene TRBJ2-7, with 9 bases lining up with TRBD1. The J segment lost 4 bases and the V segment lost 5 bases, leaving 6 bases of the junction unmatched. The CDR3 sequence is 14 residues long. In germline, CDR1 is MDHEN, CDR2 SYDVKM.

The chain links TRBV28 to TRBJ2-7; 8 nucleotides agree with TRBD1. The ends lost 5 bases at V and 0 bases at J; junction bases unmatched: 9. CDR1 is MDHEN, CDR2 SYDVKM, per germline. The CDR3 runs 16 residues. The CDR3 nucleotides read TGTGCCAGCAGTGGGGCCGGACAGGGCAGCTCCTACGAGCAGTACTTC. Translating gives CASSGAGQGSSYEQYF.

The chain has TRBV7-8 and TRBJ2-7; 9 bases align to TRBD1. The CDR3 extends over 16 amino acids. The germline V gene has CDR1 SGHVS and CDR2 FQNEAQ. The junction had 7 bases not matched to a gene; V was cut back by 4 bases and J by 0 bases. CDR3 in DNA: TGTGCCAGCAGCTGGGACAGGGCGAACCCCTCCTACGAGCAGTACTTC. Translating gives CASSWDRANPSYEQYF.

The chain recombines TRBV19 with TRBJ1-3, with a tentative D call TRBD1 (5 bases). This CDR3 contains 13 residues. Germline V gives CDR1 LNHDA, CDR2 SQIVND (reference sequence). Trimming took off 8 bases at V and 4 bases at J, with 12 bases between the two ends. This chain's CDR3 is CASGAKRGNTIYF. DNA for the CDR3: TGTGCCAGTGGGGCGAAGAGGGGAAACACCATATATTTT.

The genes are TRBV6-1 and TRBJ1-4; unclear D gene. The germline V gene has CDR1 MNHNS and CDR2 SASEGT. Trimming took 3 bases from V and 3 from J, leaving 5 bases between them. CDR3 length: 13 residues. CDR3 in DNA: TGTGCCAGCAGTGAGTCAGCTAATGAAAAACTGTTTTTT. This gives the protein CASSESANEKLFF.

The chain uses TRBV7-2 and TRBJ2-1, with 7 nucleotides matching TRBD2. The germline gives CDR1 SGHTA, CDR2 FQGNSA. The CDR3 contains 14 residues. V lost 7 bases, J lost 5 bases, and 8 bases stayed unmatched. The CDR3 coding sequence is TGTGCCAGCAAGAGTAGGAGCGGGGACAATGAGCAGTTCTTC. Protein sequence: CASKSRSGDNEQFF. Variable domain in full (rest from reference TRBV7-2 and TRBJ2-1): GAGVSQSPSNKVTEKGKDVELRCDPISGHTALYWYRQSLGQGLEFLIYFQGNSAPDKSGLPSDRFSAERTGGSVSTLTIQRTQQEDSAVYLCASKSRSGDNEQFFGPGTRLTVL.

This rearrangement joins TRBV15 to TRBJ2-7; the match to TRBD2 covers 7 bases. The CDR3 runs 14 residues. With 3 bases clipped from V and 3 bases from J, the junction kept 5 bases outside the gene matches. Germline V gene lookup returns CDR1 LNHNV and CDR2 YYDKDF (reference sequence). CDR3 in amino acids: CATSRGLTYYEQYF. CDR3 DNA: TGTGCCACCAGCAGGGGACTAACCTACTACGAGCAGTACTTC.

The chain couples TRBV11-2 to TRBJ2-7, with 7 bases fitting TRBD2. Losses at the gene ends were 5 bases for V and 6 bases for J; bases not matched to a gene: 16. CDR1 and CDR2 from the germline V gene are SGHAT and FQNNGV. The CDR3 totals 16 residues. This CDR3 is CASSPGWASGYGEQYF. Written as DNA, the CDR3 is TGTGCCAGCAGCCCGGGGTGGGCTAGCGGATATGGCGAGCAGTACTTC.